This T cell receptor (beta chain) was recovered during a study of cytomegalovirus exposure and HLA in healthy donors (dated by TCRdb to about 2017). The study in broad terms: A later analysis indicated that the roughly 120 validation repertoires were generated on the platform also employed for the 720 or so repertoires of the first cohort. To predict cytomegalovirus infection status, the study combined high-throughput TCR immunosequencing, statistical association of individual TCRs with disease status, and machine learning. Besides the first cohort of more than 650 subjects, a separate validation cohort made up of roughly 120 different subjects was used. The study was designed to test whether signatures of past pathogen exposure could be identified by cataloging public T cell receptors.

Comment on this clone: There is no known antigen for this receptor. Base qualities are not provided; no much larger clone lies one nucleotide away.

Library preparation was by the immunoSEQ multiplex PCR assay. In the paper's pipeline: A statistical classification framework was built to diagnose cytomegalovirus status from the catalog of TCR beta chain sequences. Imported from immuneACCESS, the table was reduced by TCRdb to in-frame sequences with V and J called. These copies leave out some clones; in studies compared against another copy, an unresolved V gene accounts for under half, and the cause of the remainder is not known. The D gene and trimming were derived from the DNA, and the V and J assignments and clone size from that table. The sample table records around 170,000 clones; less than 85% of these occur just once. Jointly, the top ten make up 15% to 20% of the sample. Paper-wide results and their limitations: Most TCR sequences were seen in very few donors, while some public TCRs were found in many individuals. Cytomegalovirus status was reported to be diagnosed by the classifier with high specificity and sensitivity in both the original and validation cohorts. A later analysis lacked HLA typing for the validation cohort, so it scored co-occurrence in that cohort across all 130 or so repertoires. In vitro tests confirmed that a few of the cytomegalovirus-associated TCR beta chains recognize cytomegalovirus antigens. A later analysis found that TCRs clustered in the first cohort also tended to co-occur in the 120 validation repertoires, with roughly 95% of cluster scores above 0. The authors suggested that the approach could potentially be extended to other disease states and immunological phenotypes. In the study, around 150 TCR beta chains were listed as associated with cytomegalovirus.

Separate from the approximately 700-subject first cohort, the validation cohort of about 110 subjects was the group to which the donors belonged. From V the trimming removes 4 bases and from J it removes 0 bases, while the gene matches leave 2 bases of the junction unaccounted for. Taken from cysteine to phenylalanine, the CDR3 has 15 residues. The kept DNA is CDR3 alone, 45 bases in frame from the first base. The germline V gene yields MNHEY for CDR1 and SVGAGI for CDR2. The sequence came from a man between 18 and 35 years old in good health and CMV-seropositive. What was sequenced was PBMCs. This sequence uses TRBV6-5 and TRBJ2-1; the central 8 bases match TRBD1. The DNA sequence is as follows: TGTGCCAGCAGTTTAGGACAGGGCTCCTACAATGAGCAGTTCTTC. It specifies CASSLGQGSYNEQFF.